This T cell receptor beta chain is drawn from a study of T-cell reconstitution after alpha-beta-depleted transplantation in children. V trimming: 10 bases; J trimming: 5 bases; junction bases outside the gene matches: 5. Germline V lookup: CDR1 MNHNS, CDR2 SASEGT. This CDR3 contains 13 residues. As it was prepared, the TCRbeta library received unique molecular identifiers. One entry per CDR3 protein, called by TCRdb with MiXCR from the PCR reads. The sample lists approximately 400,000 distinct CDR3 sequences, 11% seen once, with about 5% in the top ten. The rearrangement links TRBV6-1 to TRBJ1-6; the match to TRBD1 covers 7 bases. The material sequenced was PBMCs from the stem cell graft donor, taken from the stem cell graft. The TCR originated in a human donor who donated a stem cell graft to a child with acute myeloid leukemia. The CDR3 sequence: CATNRGHNSPLHF. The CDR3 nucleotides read TGTGCCACCAACAGGGGCCATAATTCACCCCTCCACTTT.